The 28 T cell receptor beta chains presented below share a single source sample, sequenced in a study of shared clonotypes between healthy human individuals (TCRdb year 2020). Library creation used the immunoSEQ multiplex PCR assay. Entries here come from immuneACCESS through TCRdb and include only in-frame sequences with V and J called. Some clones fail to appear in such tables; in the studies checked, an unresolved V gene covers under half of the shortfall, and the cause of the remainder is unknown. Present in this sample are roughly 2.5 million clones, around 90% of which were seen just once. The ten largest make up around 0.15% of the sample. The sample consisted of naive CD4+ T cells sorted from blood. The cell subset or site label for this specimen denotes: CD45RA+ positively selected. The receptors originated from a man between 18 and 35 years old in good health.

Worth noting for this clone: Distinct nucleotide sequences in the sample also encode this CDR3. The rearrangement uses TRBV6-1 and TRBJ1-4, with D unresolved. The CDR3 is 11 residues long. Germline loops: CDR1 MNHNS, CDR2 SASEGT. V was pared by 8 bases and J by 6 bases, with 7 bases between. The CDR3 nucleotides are TGTGCCAGCGGGCGTGATGAAAAACTGTTTTTT. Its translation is CASGRDEKLFF.

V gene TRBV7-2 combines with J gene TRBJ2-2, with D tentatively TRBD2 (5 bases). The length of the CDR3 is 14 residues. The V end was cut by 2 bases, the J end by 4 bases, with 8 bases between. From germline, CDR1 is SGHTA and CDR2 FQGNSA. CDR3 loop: CASSLSGLTGELFF. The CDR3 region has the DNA TGTGCCAGCAGCTTAAGCGGACTCACCGGGGAGCTGTTTTTT.

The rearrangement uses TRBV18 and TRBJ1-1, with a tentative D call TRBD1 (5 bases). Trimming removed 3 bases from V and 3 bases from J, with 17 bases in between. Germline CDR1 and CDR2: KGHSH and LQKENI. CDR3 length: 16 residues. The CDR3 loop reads CASSPWGERGYTEAFF. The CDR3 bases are TGTGCCAGCTCACCTTGGGGAGAGAGGGGCTACACTGAAGCTTTCTTT.

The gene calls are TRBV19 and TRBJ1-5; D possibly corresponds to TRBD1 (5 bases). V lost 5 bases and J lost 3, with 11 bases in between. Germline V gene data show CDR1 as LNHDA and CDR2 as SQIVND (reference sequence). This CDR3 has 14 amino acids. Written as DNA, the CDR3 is TGTGCCAGTAGTCCCGACAGAAACAATCAGCCCCAGCATTTT. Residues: CASSPDRNNQPQHF.

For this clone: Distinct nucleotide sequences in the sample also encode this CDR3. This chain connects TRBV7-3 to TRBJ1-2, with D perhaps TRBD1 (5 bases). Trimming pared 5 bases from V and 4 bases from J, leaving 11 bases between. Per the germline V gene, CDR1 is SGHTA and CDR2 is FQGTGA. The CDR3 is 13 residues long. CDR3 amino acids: CASSQGQGYGYTF. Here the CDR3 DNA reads TGTGCCAGCAGCCAAGGGCAGGGCTATGGCTACACCTTC.

CDR3 DNA sequence: TGTGCCAGCAGCTTTAAGGGGGCGGCCACCGGGGAGCTGTTTTTT. Its protein is CASSFKGAATGELFF. The chain combines TRBV5-4 with TRBJ2-2; 7 nucleotides line up with TRBD1. Germline trimming cut 2 bases from V and 4 bases from J; bases unmatched to any gene: 5. Germline loops: CDR1 SGHNT, CDR2 YYREEE (reference sequence). This CDR3 is 15 amino acids long.

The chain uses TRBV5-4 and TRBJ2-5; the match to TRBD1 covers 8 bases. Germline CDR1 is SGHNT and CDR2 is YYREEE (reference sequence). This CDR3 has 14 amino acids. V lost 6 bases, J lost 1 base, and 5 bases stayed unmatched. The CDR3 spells CASTKTGAQETQYF. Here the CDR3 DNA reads TGTGCCAGCACCAAGACAGGGGCCCAAGAGACCCAGTACTTC.

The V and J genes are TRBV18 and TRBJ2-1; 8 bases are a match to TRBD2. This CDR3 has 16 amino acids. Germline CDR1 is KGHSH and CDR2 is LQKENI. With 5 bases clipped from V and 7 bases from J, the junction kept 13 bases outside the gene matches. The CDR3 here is CASSGSGTRVRNEQFF. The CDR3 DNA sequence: TGTGCCAGCTCAGGTTCCGGGACTAGGGTCAGGAATGAGCAGTTCTTC.

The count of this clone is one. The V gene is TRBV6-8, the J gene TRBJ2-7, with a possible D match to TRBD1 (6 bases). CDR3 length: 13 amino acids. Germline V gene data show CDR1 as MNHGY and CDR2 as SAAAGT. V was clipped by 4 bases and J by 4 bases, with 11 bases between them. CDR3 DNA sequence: TGTGCCAGCAGTTGGGACATACAGTACGAGCAGTACTTC. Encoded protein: CASSWDIQYEQYF.

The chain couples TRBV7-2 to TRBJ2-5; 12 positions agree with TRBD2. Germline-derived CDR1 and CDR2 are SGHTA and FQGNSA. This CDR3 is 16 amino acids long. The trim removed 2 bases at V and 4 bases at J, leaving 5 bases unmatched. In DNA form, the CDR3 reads TGTGCCAGCAGCTTACTAGCGGGAGGGACGAGAGAGACCCAGTACTTC. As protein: CASSLLAGGTRETQYF.

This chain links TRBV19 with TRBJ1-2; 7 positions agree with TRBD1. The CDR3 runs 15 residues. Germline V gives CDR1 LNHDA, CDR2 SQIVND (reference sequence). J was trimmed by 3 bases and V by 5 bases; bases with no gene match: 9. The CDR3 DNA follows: TGTGCCAGTAGTCCAAAACAGGGGACCGACTATGGCTACACCTTC. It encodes CASSPKQGTDYGYTF.

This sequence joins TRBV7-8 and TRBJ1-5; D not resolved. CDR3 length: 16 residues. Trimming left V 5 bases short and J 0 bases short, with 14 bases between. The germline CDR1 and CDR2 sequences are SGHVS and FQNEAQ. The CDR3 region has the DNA TGTGCCAGCAGCCCCCGTGGGGATTATAGCAATCAGCCCCAGCATTTT. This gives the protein CASSPRGDYSNQPQHF.

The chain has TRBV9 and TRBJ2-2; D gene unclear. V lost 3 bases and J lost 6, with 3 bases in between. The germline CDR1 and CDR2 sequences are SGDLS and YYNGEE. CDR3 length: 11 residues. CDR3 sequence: CASSASGELFF. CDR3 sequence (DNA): TGTGCCAGCAGCGCCTCCGGGGAGCTGTTTTTT.

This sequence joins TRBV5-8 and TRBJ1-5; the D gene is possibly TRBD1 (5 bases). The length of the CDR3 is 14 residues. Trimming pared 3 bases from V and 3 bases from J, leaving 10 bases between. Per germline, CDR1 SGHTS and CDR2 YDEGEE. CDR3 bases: TGTGCCAGCAGCTCGGGGCGTCTCAATCAGCCCCAGCATTTT. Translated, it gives CASSSGRLNQPQHF. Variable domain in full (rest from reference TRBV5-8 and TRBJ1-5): EAGVTQSPTHLIKTRGQQATLRCSPISGHTSVYWYQQALGLGLQFLLWYDEGEERNRGNFPPRFSGRQFPNYSSELNVNALELEDSALYLCASSSGRLNQPQHFGDGTRLSIL.

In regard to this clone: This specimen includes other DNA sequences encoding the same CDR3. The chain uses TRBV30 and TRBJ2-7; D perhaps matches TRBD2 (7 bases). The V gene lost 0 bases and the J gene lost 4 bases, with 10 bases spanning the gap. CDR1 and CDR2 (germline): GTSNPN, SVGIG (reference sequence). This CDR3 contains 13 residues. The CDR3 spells CAWSVGGRYEQYF. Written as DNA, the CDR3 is TGTGCCTGGAGTGTGGGGGGGCGGTACGAGCAGTACTTC. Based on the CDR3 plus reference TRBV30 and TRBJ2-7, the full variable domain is SQTIHQWPATLVQPVGSPLSLECTVEGTSNPNLYWYRQAAGRGLQLLFYSVGIGQISSEVPQNLSASRPQDRQFILSSKKLLLSDSGFYLCAWSVGGRYEQYFGPGTRLTVT.

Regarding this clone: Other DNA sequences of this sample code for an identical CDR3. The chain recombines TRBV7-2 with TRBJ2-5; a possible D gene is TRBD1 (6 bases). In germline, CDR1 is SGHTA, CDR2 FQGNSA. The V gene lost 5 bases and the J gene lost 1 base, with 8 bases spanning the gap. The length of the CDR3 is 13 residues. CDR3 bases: TGTGCCAGCAGCAGGGACACCCAAGAGACCCAGTACTTC. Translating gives CASSRDTQETQYF.

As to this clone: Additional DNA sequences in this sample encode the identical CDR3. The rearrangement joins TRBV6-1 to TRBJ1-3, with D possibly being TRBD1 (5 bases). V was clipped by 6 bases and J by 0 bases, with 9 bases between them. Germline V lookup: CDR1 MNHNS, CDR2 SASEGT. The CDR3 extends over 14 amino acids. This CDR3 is CASSPGTSGNTIYF. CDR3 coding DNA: TGTGCCAGCAGCCCGGGGACCTCTGGAAACACCATATATTTT.

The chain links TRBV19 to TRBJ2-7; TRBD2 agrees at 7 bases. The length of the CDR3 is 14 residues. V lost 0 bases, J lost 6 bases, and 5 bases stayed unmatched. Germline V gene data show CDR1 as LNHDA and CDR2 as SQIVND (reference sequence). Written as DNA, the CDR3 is TGTGCCAGTAGTATAGAGTTGACTAGCACCGAGCAGTACTTC. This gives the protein CASSIELTSTEQYF.

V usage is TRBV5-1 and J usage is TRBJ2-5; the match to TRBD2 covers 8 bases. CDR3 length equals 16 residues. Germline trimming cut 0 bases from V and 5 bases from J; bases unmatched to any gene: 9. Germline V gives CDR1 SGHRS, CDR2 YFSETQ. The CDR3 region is CASSLAGGASGETQYF. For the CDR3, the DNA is TGCGCCAGCAGCTTGGCCGGGGGGGCCTCTGGGGAGACCCAGTACTTC.

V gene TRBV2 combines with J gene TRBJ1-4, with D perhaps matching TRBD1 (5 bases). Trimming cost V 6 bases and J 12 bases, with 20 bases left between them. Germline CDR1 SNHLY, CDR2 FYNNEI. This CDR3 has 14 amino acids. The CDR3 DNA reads TGTGCCAGCAGCAATAATAAGCCAGGGCAGCAACTGTTTTTT. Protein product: CASSNNKPGQQLFF.

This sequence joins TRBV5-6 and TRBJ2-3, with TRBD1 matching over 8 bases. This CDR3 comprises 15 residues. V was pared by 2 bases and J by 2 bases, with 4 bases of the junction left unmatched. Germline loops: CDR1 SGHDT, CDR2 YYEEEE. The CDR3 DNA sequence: TGTGCCAGCAGCTTCCTGGACAGGGACACAGATACGCAGTATTTT. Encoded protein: CASSFLDRDTDTQYF.

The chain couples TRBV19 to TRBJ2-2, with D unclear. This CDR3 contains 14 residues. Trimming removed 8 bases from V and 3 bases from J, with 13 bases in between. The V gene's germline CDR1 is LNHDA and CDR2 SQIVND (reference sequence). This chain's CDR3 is CASGPGSDTGELFF. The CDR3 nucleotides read TGTGCCAGTGGGCCCGGGTCCGACACCGGGGAGCTGTTTTTT.

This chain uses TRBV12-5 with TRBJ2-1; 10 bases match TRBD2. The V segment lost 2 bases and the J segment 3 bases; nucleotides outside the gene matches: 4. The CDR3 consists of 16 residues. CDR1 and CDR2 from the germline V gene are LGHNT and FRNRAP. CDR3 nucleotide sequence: TGTGCTAGTGGTTTGCCAAGCGGGAGGGTCTACAATGAGCAGTTCTTC. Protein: CASGLPSGRVYNEQFF.

DNA for the CDR3: TGTGCCAGCAGTGCCCTGGGGCCCTCTAAGGACTCACCCCTCCACTTT. Translating it yields CASSALGPSKDSPLHF. The chain couples TRBV6-1 to TRBJ1-6; possible D gene TRBD1, 5 bases. The V end lost 4 bases, the J end lost 10 bases, and 20 bases lay between the germline ends. The CDR3 is 16 residues long. CDR1 is MNHNS and CDR2 is SASEGT in the germline V gene.

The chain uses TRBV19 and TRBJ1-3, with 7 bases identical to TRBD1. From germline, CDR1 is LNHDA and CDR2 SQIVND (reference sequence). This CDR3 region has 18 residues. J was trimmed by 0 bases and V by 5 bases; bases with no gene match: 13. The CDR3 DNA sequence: TGTGCCAGTAGTGCAGGGACAGCGCATTACGGCTCTGGAAACACCATATATTTT. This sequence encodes CASSAGTAHYGSGNTIYF.

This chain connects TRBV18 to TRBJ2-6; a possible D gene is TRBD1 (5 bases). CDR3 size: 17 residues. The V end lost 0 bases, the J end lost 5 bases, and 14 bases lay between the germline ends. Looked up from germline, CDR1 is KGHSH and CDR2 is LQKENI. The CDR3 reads CASSPPGPRGRANVLTF. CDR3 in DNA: TGTGCCAGCTCACCACCTGGTCCTAGGGGTAGGGCCAACGTCCTGACTTTC.

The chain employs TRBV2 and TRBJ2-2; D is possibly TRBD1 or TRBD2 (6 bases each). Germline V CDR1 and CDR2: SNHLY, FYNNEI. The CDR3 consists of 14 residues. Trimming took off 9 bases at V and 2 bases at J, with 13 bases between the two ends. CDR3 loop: CASDGGLNTGELFF. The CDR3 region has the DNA TGTGCCAGTGATGGGGGGCTTAACACCGGGGAGCTGTTTTTT.

The CDR3 protein is CSVEQSGTYGYTF. The CDR3 DNA is TGCAGCGTTGAACAGAGCGGCACATATGGCTACACCTTC. This chain connects TRBV29-1 to TRBJ1-2; no clear D gene. The CDR3 covers 13 residues. Deletions cut 2 bases from V and 5 bases from J, with 12 bases between. CDR1 SQVTM and CDR2 ANQGSEA come from the germline V gene.